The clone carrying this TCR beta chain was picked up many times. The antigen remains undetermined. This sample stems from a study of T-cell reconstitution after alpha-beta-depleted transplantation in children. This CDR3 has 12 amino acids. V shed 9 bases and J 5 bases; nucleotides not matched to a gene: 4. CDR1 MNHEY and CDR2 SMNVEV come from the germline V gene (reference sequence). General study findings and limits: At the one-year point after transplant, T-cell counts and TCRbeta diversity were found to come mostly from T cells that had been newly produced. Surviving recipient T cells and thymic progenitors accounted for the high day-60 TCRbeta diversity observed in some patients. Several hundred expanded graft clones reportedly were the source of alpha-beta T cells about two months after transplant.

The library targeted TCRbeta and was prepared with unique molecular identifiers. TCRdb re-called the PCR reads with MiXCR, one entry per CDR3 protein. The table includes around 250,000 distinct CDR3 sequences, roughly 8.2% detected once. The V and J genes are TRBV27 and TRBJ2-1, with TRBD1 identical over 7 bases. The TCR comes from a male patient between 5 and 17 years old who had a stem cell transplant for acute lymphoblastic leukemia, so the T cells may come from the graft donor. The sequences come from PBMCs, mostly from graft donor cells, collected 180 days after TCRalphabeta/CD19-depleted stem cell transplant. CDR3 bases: TGTGCCAGTAAGACAGGGAACAATGAGCAGTTCTTC. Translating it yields CASKTGNNEQFF.